The 15 T cell receptor beta chains reported below all come from one sample, sequenced in a study of T cells in Graves' hyperthyroidism and ophthalmopathy (dated by TCRdb to the late 2010s). The library was obtained by multiplex PCR. TCRdb lists the instrument as Illumina HiSeq 2000. TCR beta CDR3 regions were amplified from RNA transcripts. The TCR CDR3 was subjected to a first round of RT-PCR using the HTBI primer set and the Qiagen OneStep RT-PCR kit. TCRdb handled the public reads itself, with Q25 trimming in fastp and clone calling in MiXCR, and kept productive beta chains. Rows with one shared CDR3 protein collapse into an entry with the most common genes and DNA. This sample gives under 400,000 distinct CDR3 sequences in total; nearly 15% of them show up just once. Jointly, the top ten make up about 20% of the sample. Sequencing input: blood. The source is a woman in her sixties with Graves' ophthalmopathy.

This clonotype was recorded at least ten times. The CDR3: CASSSSGRAGTDTQYF. CDR3 nucleotides: TGTGCCAGCAGCTCTAGCGGGAGGGCCGGGACAGATACGCAGTATTTT. The rearrangement joins TRBV28 to TRBJ2-3, with TRBD2 matching over 12 bases. Germline V CDR1 and CDR2: MDHEN, SYDVKM. With V trimmed by 6 bases and J by 3 bases, 7 bases remained unmatched. This CDR3 spans 16 amino acids.

This clonotype was detected many times. The rearrangement uses TRBV30 and TRBJ1-1, with D unclear. Deletions cut 3 bases from V and 7 bases from J, with 12 bases between. The CDR3 loop spans 12 amino acids. Germline values: CDR1 GTSNPN, CDR2 SVGIG (reference sequence). CDR3 coding DNA: TGTGCCTGGAGCGTTGGGCCAGATGAAGCTTTCTTT. Its translation: CAWSVGPDEAFF.

A few counts support this clonotype. The chain uses TRBV5-1 and TRBJ2-1; TRBD1 agrees at 10 bases. In germline, CDR1 is SGHRS, CDR2 YFSETQ. Germline trimming cut 2 bases from V and 15 bases from J; bases unmatched to any gene: 11. The CDR3 is made up of 14 amino acids. CDR3: CASSFGQGGSGAFF. DNA for the CDR3: TGCGCCAGCAGCTTCGGACAGGGGGGCTCCGGGGCGTTCTTC.

This clonotype has a count of ten or more. J is TRBJ2-5 and V is TRBV3-1; 10 bases fit TRBD2. This CDR3 comprises 16 residues. The J segment lost 5 bases and the V segment lost 6 bases, leaving 12 bases of the junction unmatched. The germline CDR1 and CDR2 sequences are LGHDT and YNNKEL (reference sequence). The CDR3 DNA follows: TGTGCCAGCAGTTCCCACCTAGCGGGAGAAGGGGAGACCCAGTACTTC. Its translation is CASSSHLAGEGETQYF.

Regarding this clonotype: A much larger clone lies one base from this, so it may be a read error. The V and J genes are TRBV18 and TRBJ1-3; D remains unclear. Germline V CDR1 and CDR2: KGHSH, LQKENI. There are 14 residues in the CDR3. Here the CDR3 reads CVSSPRDVGNTIYF. DNA of the CDR3: TGTGTCAGCTCACCGCGCGATGTGGGAAACACCATATATTTT.

The V gene is TRBV2, the J gene TRBJ2-5; D uncertain. The CDR3 length is 11 residues. Germline V gene data show CDR1 as SNHLY and CDR2 as FYNNEI. With 5 bases removed from V and 5 bases from J, the gap between germline ends came to 6 bases. Here the CDR3 reads CASSNGETQYF. The CDR3 coding sequence is TGTGCCAGCAGTAATGGGGAGACCCAGTACTTC.

J is TRBJ2-3 and V is TRBV19; 14 nucleotides line up with TRBD2. There are 17 residues in the CDR3. Looked up from germline, CDR1 is LNHDA and CDR2 is SQIVND (reference sequence). V shed 6 bases and J 2 bases; nucleotides not matched to a gene: 7. CDR3 protein: CASSRLAGGQVTDTQYF. The CDR3 DNA reads as TGTGCCAGTAGCCGACTAGCGGGAGGGCAGGTCACAGATACGCAGTATTTT.

This clonotype was observed at least ten times. The rearrangement uses TRBV30 and TRBJ1-1; tentative D call: TRBD1 (5 bases). This CDR3 contains 13 residues. V was trimmed by 4 bases and J by 5 bases, leaving 14 bases between them. Germline V gene data show CDR1 as GTSNPN and CDR2 as SVGIG (reference sequence). In nucleotides, the CDR3 is TGTGCCTGGACCCCTAAGGGGTGGACTGAAGCTTTCTTT. Protein sequence: CAWTPKGWTEAFF.

This clonotype appeared a few times. This chain connects TRBV2 to TRBJ1-5; TRBD1 aligns across 9 bases. The CDR3 contains 15 residues. Trimming at V came to 8 bases and at J to 4 bases, leaving 9 bases not matched to a gene. Germline V lookup: CDR1 SNHLY, CDR2 FYNNEI. The CDR3 protein is CASGRGQGLNQPQHF. The CDR3, as DNA: TGTGCCAGCGGCCGCGGACAGGGGTTGAATCAGCCCCAGCATTTT.

This clonotype was counted at least ten times. The chain's CDR3 is CASSLTSGTTDTQYF. The CDR3 region has the DNA TGCGCCAGCAGCCTGACTAGCGGGACCACAGATACGCAGTATTTT. The chain has TRBV5-1 and TRBJ2-3; the match to TRBD2 covers 11 bases. With 4 bases clipped from V and 2 bases from J, the junction kept 3 bases outside the gene matches. The CDR3 contains 15 residues. From germline, CDR1 is SGHRS and CDR2 YFSETQ.

This clonotype has ten or more counts. V usage is TRBV6-7 and J usage is TRBJ2-2; unclear D gene. TRBV6-7 is flagged as an ORF with uncertain function. The V and J ends lost 2 bases and 4 bases respectively, with 5 bases between them. The CDR3 has 13 amino acids. The CDR3 sequence: CASSYEVTGELFF. In DNA form, the CDR3 reads TGTGCCAGCAGTTACGAAGTCACCGGGGAGCTGTTTTTT.

This clonotype has a count of ten or more. Relative to the germline gene, one junction end is altered; a read error may explain this. The rearrangement uses TRBV30 and TRBJ1-5; D might be TRBD1 (6 bases). The CDR3 contains 14 residues. Per the germline V gene, CDR1 is GTSNPN and CDR2 is SVGIG (reference sequence). The DNA for the CDR3 is TGTGCCTGGAGTGCGGGGGCGGTCGGTCAGCTCCAGCATTTT. Amino acids: CAWSAGAVGQLQHF.

This clonotype was recorded at least ten times. V and J are TRBV18 and TRBJ1-2; 7 positions match TRBD1. Germline V CDR1 and CDR2: KGHSH, LQKENI. This CDR3 has 15 residues. Trimming cost V 1 base and J 1 base; bases outside gene matches: 3. CDR3 protein: CASSPQGANNYGYTF. The CDR3 bases are TGTGCCAGCTCACCACAGGGGGCGAATAACTATGGCTACACCTTC.

This clonotype was picked up many times. This sequence joins TRBV6-2 or TRBV6-3 and TRBJ1-1; D remains ambiguous. With 0 bases removed from V and 1 base from J, the gap between germline ends came to 18 bases. The CDR3 spans 18 residues. Germline lookup yields CDR1 MNHEY and CDR2 SVGEGT. CDR3 sequence (DNA): TGTGCCAGCAGTTACTCGATGTTCCGAGGGAACCAGAACACTGAAGCTTTCTTT. Amino acid sequence: CASSYSMFRGNQNTEAFF.

This clonotype occurred many times. This rearrangement joins TRBV7-6 to TRBJ2-5, with a possible D match to TRBD2 (5 bases). The CDR3 length is 14 residues. CDR1 is SGHVS, CDR2 FNYEAQ, per germline. V lost 0 bases and J lost 4, with 9 bases in between. In DNA, the CDR3 is TGTGCCAGCAGCTTAGCGGGAGAAGGAGAGACCCAGTACTTC. Its translation: CASSLAGEGETQYF.